The 8 T cell receptor beta chains presented below share a single source sample, sequenced in a study of identical twins. Via MiXCR, TCRdb re-called the 5' RACE reads, giving one row per CDR3 protein. The sample yields approximately 700,000 distinct CDR3 sequences, 15% to 20% seen once. A further study also used this sample, focusing on T cells expressing NK-cell markers.

The sample taken for sequencing was PBMCs. The origin of the receptors is a woman in her late teens or twenties in good health.

The chain joins TRBV18 to TRBJ2-7; 9 nucleotides align to TRBD1. The germline CDR1 and CDR2 sequences are KGHSH and LQKENI. The CDR3 extends over 13 amino acids. V was clipped by 6 bases and J by 6 bases; unmatched bases: 6. This CDR3 reads CASSPPDRGEQYF. DNA of the CDR3: TGTGCCAGCTCCCCCCCGGACAGGGGCGAGCAGTACTTC.

This clonotype was picked up a small number of times. J is TRBJ2-3 and V is TRBV5-1; TRBD1 aligns across 12 bases. Germline lookup yields CDR1 SGHRS and CDR2 YFSETQ. The CDR3 contains 15 residues. The junction had 5 bases not matched to a gene; V was cut back by 4 bases and J by 5 bases. CDR3 residues: CASSMGQGAGDTQYF. CDR3 DNA: TGCGCCAGCAGCATGGGACAGGGGGCAGGAGATACGCAGTATTTT.

The chain couples TRBV5-1 to TRBJ1-1; D possibly corresponds to TRBD1 (6 bases). This CDR3 spans 15 amino acids. Trimming cost V 0 bases and J 3 bases, with 12 bases left between them. Germline CDR1 is SGHRS and CDR2 is YFSETQ. CDR3 sequence (DNA): TGCGCCAGCAGCTTGGAACCGGGGGCCTACACTGAAGCTTTCTTT. It codes for CASSLEPGAYTEAFF.

The CDR3 bases are TGCAGCCCAGAGACAACTTTCTTT. It specifies CSPETTFF. The chain joins TRBV29-1 to TRBJ1-1; D ambiguous. Germline-derived CDR1 and CDR2 are SQVTM and ANQGSEA. CDR3 length: 8 amino acids. V was trimmed by 8 bases and J by 12 bases, leaving 10 bases between them. Combining the CDR3 with reference TRBV29-1 and TRBJ1-1 gives the whole variable domain SAVISQKPSRDICQRGTSLTIQCQVDSQVTMMFWYRQQPGQSLTLIATANQGSEATYESGFVIDKFPISRPNLTFSTLTVSNMSPEDSSIYLCSPETTFFGQGTRLTVV.

The chain joins TRBV9 to TRBJ2-7, with D tentatively TRBD2 (6 bases). Germline CDR1 and CDR2: SGDLS and YYNGEE. The CDR3 loop spans 15 amino acids. Trimming removed 0 bases at V and 3 bases at J, with 13 bases between. The CDR3 loop reads CASSVGGGVLYEQYF. The CDR3 DNA reads as TGTGCCAGCAGCGTAGGTGGCGGGGTTCTCTACGAGCAGTACTTC.

CDR3 in amino acids: CSVRTAAGLVSEQYF. CDR3 bases: TGCAGCGTTCGAACCGCGGCAGGGTTGGTCTCCGAGCAGTACTTC. The chain employs TRBV29-1 and TRBJ2-7; a weak D match, TRBD1 (5 bases). V dropped 5 bases and J dropped 6 bases, with 23 bases sitting between them. This CDR3 is 15 amino acids long. Germline V CDR1 and CDR2: SQVTM, ANQGSEA.

J is TRBJ2-7 and V is TRBV12-3 or TRBV12-4; 8 bases fit TRBD2. The CDR3 loop spans 13 amino acids. J was trimmed by 5 bases and V by 10 bases; bases with no gene match: 10. CDR3 residues: CATPWRGADEQYF. CDR3 in DNA: TGTGCCACCCCCTGGCGGGGGGCCGACGAGCAGTACTTC.

This clonotype was observed a few times. The chain recombines TRBV15 with TRBJ2-1; 8 nucleotides match TRBD2. The length of the CDR3 is 14 residues. CDR1 is LNHNV, CDR2 YYDKDF, per germline (reference sequence). The J segment lost 0 bases and the V segment lost 8 bases, leaving 3 bases of the junction unmatched. In DNA, the CDR3 is TGTGCCACCGGGACTAGAGGCTCCTACAATGAGCAGTTCTTC. Its translation: CATGTRGSYNEQFF. The complete variable domain, with remaining parts taken from reference TRBV15 and TRBJ2-1, reads DAMVIQNPRYQVTQFGKPVTLSCSQTLNHNVMYWYQQKSSQAPKLLFHYYDKDFNNEADTPDNFQSRRPNTSFCFLDIRSPGLGDTAMYLCATGTRGSYNEQFFGPGTRLTVL.